Shown below are 2 T cell receptor beta chains from a single sample sequenced in a study of early T cells in non-severe SARS-CoV-2 infection. TCRdb re-derived calls from the 5' RACE reads in MiXCR, one entry per CDR3 protein. The sample carries tens of thousands of distinct CDR3 sequences, 12% recorded once. The specimen was whole blood, collected at baseline. All receptors come from an adult who was a healthcare worker with PCR-confirmed SARS-CoV-2 infection or an uninfected control (not recorded which). The donor label of this sample is uncertain.

Many counts were recorded for this clonotype. The chain combines TRBV9 with TRBJ2-3; 12 positions agree with TRBD2. The CDR3 loop spans 14 amino acids. J was trimmed by 5 bases and V by 4 bases; bases with no gene match: 2. CDR1 and CDR2 (germline): SGDLS, YYNGEE. The DNA of the CDR3 is TGTGCCAGCAGCAGGACTAGCGGGGTAGATACGCAGTATTTT. Residues: CASSRTSGVDTQYF.

This clonotype appeared a few times. This chain connects TRBV9 to TRBJ2-5; 7 positions match TRBD1. Germline V gives CDR1 SGDLS, CDR2 YYNGEE. CDR3 length: 14 residues. V trimming: 3 bases; J trimming: 1 base; junction bases outside the gene matches: 3. This chain's CDR3 is CASSARQGQETQYF. The CDR3 bases are TGTGCCAGCAGCGCCCGACAGGGCCAAGAGACCCAGTACTTC.